A selection of T cell receptor beta chains follows, all from one sample in a study of siplizumab effects on memory and regulatory T cells. The data were produced by immunoSEQ multiplex PCR, yet TCRdb's version contains in-frame clones alone and is incomplete. This table has 45,000 to 60,000 clones, more than 75% appearing once. Sequencing was performed on naive CD8+ T cells sorted from blood. The receptors here all came from a human donor in good health. The CDR3 runs from the conserved cysteine through the conserved F or W. Fields, in order: clone size, J gene, V gene, CDR3 protein. A clone size is listed for some rows: how often the clone was seen (once, few, many), or a class if it is expanded.

NA TRBJ1-2 TRBV29-1 CSVDRIGPYGYTF
once TRBJ2-2 TRBV30 CAWRIKDRSQLGNTGELFF
NA TRBJ1-5 TRBV5-8 CASRGFNQPQHF
NA TRBJ2-1 TRBV4-1 CASSHSPGQASYNEQFF
NA NA TRBV5-1 CASSLAGGLYEQYF
NA TRBJ1-5 TRBV5-8 CASSSVGGQPQHF
once TRBJ1-4 TRBV9 CASSPGSKLFF
NA TRBJ1-1 TRBV19 CASSVGQGNTEAFF
NA TRBJ1-2 TRBV11-2 CASSQTGISNYGYTF
NA TRBJ2-1 TRBV11-2 CASSRTGLAGSLGDEQFF
NA TRBJ2-5 TRBV21-1 CASSDPGEEGNKWTSGLQETQYF
NA TRBJ2-7 TRBV10-3 CAISESTGHEQYF
NA TRBJ2-3 TRBV5-1 CASSLNRDVGTDTQYF
NA TRBJ2-5 TRBV5-4 CASSLRGGGQETQYF
NA TRBJ2-7 TRBV6-5 CASSYSKQEAYEQYF
NA TRBJ1-1 TRBV27 CASTPFSGTGDQEAFF
NA TRBJ2-1 TRBV19 CASLRRGDYNEQFF
NA TRBJ2-3 TRBV5-8 CASSLSVGFTDTQYF
once TRBJ2-7 TRBV27 CASSLLLAGGIHEQYF
NA TRBJ2-1 TRBV19 CASTATGSQFF